The 26 T cell receptor delta chains below were found in one sample sequenced in a study of gamma-delta chains in newborns, infants, children. TCRdb reran clone calling via CATT on the reads. Altogether 4,000 to 5,500 delta-chain clones are present, under 50% being singletons, with the ten largest covering more than 14%. The sequencing input was blood. These receptors were obtained from a child who received the measles vaccine.

This clone has more than one count but fewer than ten. The V gene is TRDV1, the J gene TRDJ1; no definite D call. Germline V CDR1 and CDR2: TSWWSYY, QGS. This CDR3 region has 13 residues. Trimming took off 0 bases at V and 11 bases at J, with 13 bases between the two ends. CDR3 DNA sequence: TGTGCTCTTGGGGAACTACCCGAAGCGGGCCTCATCTTT. As protein: CALGELPEAGLIF.

The chain combines TRDV3 with TRDJ1, with 9 bases that match TRDD3. The CDR3 spans 18 residues. After removal of 4 bases from V and 2 bases from J, the junction contained 20 bases not matched to a gene. Germline V gene sequence: CDR1 TVYSNPD, CDR2 GDNSRS (reference sequence). The DNA for the CDR3 is TGTGCCTCCAGCAGACTGGGGGACGCCCTCCTACTGACCGATAAACTCATCTTT. The encoded protein is CASSRLGDALLLTDKLIF. The variable domain in full, with the rest retrieved from reference TRDV3 and TRDJ1, is CDKVTQSSPDQTVASGSEVVLLCTYDTVYSNPDLFWYRIRPDYSFQFVFYGDNSRSEGADFTQGRFSVKHILTQKAFHLVISPVRTEDSATYYCASSRLGDALLLTDKLIFGKGTRVTVEP.

Sample share makes this clone medium-sized. The CDR3 coding sequence is TGTGCTCTTGGGGAACTTACCTTCCTACTTCACTGGGCCGATAAACTCATCTTT. Its translation is CALGELTFLLHWADKLIF. The V and J genes are TRDV1 and TRDJ1, with 9 bases aligning to TRDD2. In germline, CDR1 is TSWWSYY, CDR2 QGS. V shed 0 bases, J shed 3 bases, and the junction held 11 bases outside the gene matches. This CDR3 has 18 residues.

The chain combines TRDV1 with TRDJ1; 11 bases agree with TRDD3. The CDR3 extends over 20 amino acids. Germline V gives CDR1 TSWWSYY, CDR2 QGS. Trimming at V came to 2 bases and at J to 7 bases, leaving 21 bases not matched to a gene. This CDR3 reads CALGESFPSYYGGYVSKLIF. CDR3 DNA sequence: TGTGCTCTTGGGGAATCTTTTCCTTCCTACTATGGGGGATACGTAAGTAAACTCATCTTT.

A few counts support this clone. The J gene is TRDJ1, the V gene TRDV3, with a tentative D call TRDD3 (10 bases). This CDR3 comprises 19 residues. Looked up from germline, CDR1 is TVYSNPD and CDR2 is GDNSRS (reference sequence). The V and J ends lost 3 bases and 0 bases respectively, with 29 bases between them. For the CDR3, the DNA is TGTGCCTTCCACCTTCCTACGTGGTACTGGGGGATCCACACCGATAAACTCATCTTT. Translation gives CAFHLPTWYWGIHTDKLIF. The variable domain in full, completed from reference TRDV3 and TRDJ1, reads CDKVTQSSPDQTVASGSEVVLLCTYDTVYSNPDLFWYRIRPDYSFQFVFYGDNSRSEGADFTQGRFSVKHILTQKAFHLVISPVRTEDSATYYCAFHLPTWYWGIHTDKLIFGKGTRVTVEP.

For this clone: The sample has other DNA sequences that encode this CDR3 too. This rearrangement joins TRDV3 to TRDJ1; 13 nucleotides match TRDD3. Germline V gene data show CDR1 as TVYSNPD and CDR2 as GDNSRS (reference sequence). Trimming cost V 3 bases and J 5 bases; bases outside gene matches: 24. The CDR3 length is 20 residues. The CDR3 reads CALEIPTLITGGYAGDKLIF. CDR3 nucleotide sequence: TGTGCCTTGGAAATTCCTACCCTCATTACTGGGGGATACGCGGGTGATAAACTCATCTTT.

The rearrangement joins TRDV1 to TRDJ1, with D tentatively TRDD2 (6 bases). V lost 5 bases to trimming and J lost 1 base, with 32 bases between them. The CDR3 contains 21 residues. CDR1 is TSWWSYY and CDR2 is QGS in the germline V gene. The CDR3 DNA is TGTGCTCTTGGGCCCCCCTCCCCCTTCCAAACTTTACTGGTGGGCACCGATAAACTCATCTTT. It encodes CALGPPSPFQTLLVGTDKLIF.

On this clone itself: Other nucleotide sequences from this sample produce the same CDR3. CDR3 residues: CALGEPESWGIRGRADKLIF. Written as DNA, the CDR3 is TGTGCTCTTGGGGAACCGGAGAGCTGGGGGATAAGGGGCCGCGCCGATAAACTCATCTTT. The rearrangement links TRDV1 to TRDJ1, with 10 nucleotides matching TRDD3. The V segment lost 1 base and the J segment 3 bases; nucleotides outside the gene matches: 17. The CDR3 covers 20 residues. The germline CDR1 and CDR2 sequences are TSWWSYY and QGS.

The sample holds a few counts of this clone. The chain couples TRDV1 to TRDJ1; 11 positions agree with TRDD3. Germline CDR1 TSWWSYY, CDR2 QGS. The CDR3 is 20 amino acids. The ends lost 3 bases at V and 0 bases at J; junction bases unmatched: 15. The chain's CDR3 is CALGEPSFLWGIRNTDKLIF. The CDR3 nucleotides read TGTGCTCTTGGGGAGCCCTCCTTCCTGTGGGGGATACGTAACACCGATAAACTCATCTTT.

The chain is built from TRDV1 and TRDJ1; possibly TRDD3 for D (8 bases). The germline V gene has CDR1 TSWWSYY and CDR2 QGS. CDR3 length: 22 amino acids. V was pared by 3 bases and J by 7 bases, with 39 bases between. The CDR3 loop reads CALGDRRSLPSLYWGGNSKLIF. CDR3 DNA sequence: TGTGCTCTTGGGGATCGGCGGAGCCTTCCTTCACTTTACTGGGGGGGAAACAGTAAACTCATCTTT.

The chain combines TRDV2 with TRDJ3, with TRDD3 identical over 11 bases. Germline V lookup: CDR1 GEAIGNYY, CDR2 EKD. The CDR3 contains 22 residues. Unmatched junction bases numbered 12, after V lost 0 bases and J lost 0 bases. CDR3 DNA sequence: TGTGCCTGTGACACCGGATGGCACTGGGGGATATTGAACTCCTGGGACACCCGACAGATGTTTTTC. Translated: CACDTGWHWGILNSWDTRQMFF.

The J gene is TRDJ1, the V gene TRDV1; D is possibly TRDD2 (6 bases). The CDR3 is 21 residues long. CDR1 TSWWSYY and CDR2 QGS come from the germline V gene. Trimming took 1 base from V and 2 from J, leaving 29 bases between them. CDR3 amino acids: CALGEPPKCFLGGTHTDKLIF. The CDR3 DNA reads as TGTGCTCTTGGGGAACCCCCTAAATGTTTCCTAGGGGGTACCCATACCGATAAACTCATCTTT.

Concerning this clone itself: With only one base between it and a far larger clone, this is likely a read error. The chain has TRDV1 and TRDJ1, with 11 nucleotides matching TRDD3. Germline CDR1 reads TSWWSYY; CDR2 reads QGS. The CDR3 consists of 22 residues. CDR3 residues: CALGESPGGYFWAYDYTDKHIF. The CDR3 DNA follows: TGTGCTCTTGGGGAATCCCCTGGGGGATACTTTTGGGCGTACGATTACACCGATAAACACATCTTT.

This clone occurred a few times. The genes are TRDV1 and TRDJ1, with TRDD3 as a possible D gene (7 bases). The CDR3 length is 20 residues. Trimming took 9 bases from V and 3 from J, leaving 35 bases between them. Per the germline V gene, CDR1 is TSWWSYY and CDR2 is QGS. CDR3 amino acids: CALAPDLPDFAGTGADKLIF. CDR3 DNA: TGTGCTCTCGCCCCTGACCTTCCCGACTTCGCCGGTACTGGGGCCGATAAACTCATCTTT.

This CDR3 is CALGEKTSQARSGASGSDKLIF. The CDR3 coding sequence is TGTGCTCTTGGGGAAAAGACGTCGCAGGCGCGATCGGGGGCCTCCGGTTCCGATAAACTCATCTTT. V and J are TRDV1 and TRDJ1, with D perhaps TRDD3 (5 bases). The CDR3 sequence is 22 residues long. V lost 2 bases and J lost 3, with 34 bases in between. Germline lookup yields CDR1 TSWWSYY and CDR2 QGS.

The rearrangement uses TRDV1 and TRDJ1; TRDD3 agrees at 12 bases. V lost 2 bases and J lost 5; bases outside the gene matches: 33. The CDR3 has 25 residues. Germline V gives CDR1 TSWWSYY, CDR2 QGS. This chain's CDR3 is CALGEGVPSVLPYWGILYDWDKLIF. The CDR3 bases are TGTGCTCTTGGGGAAGGCGTCCCTAGCGTACTTCCGTACTGGGGGATACTGTACGATTGGGATAAACTCATCTTT.

This clone was observed a handful of times. One junction end does not reproduce the germline sequence, and a read error may be involved. In DNA, the CDR3 is TGTGCCCGTGACCCAATACTGGGGGATACGCGCTGGGACACCCGACAGATGTTTTTC. It is translated as CARDPILGDTRWDTRQMFF. The chain has TRDV2 and TRDJ3, with 13 bases matching TRDD3. The germline CDR1 and CDR2 sequences are GEAIGNYY and EKD. This CDR3 is built from 19 residues.

On this clone itself: Given a much more abundant clone one base away, this may be a read error. The chain links TRDV1 to TRDJ1; TRDD3 aligns across 10 bases. This CDR3 region has 22 residues. Germline V CDR1 and CDR2: TSWWSYY, QGS. DNA of the CDR3: TGTGCTCTTGGGCCCCCTTCTTACTGGGGGATTCTACCTAAGATTTACACCGATAAACTCACCTTT. Translated: CALGPPSYWGILPKIYTDKLTF.

The chain is built from TRDV1 and TRDJ1; 7 nucleotides match TRDD3. CDR1 TSWWSYY and CDR2 QGS come from the germline V gene. This CDR3 has 20 amino acids. Trimming took 1 base from V and 0 from J; bases not matched to a gene: 17. The CDR3 DNA reads as TGTGCTCTTGGGGAACGGTTCTACTTTCTACTGGGGAAAAACACCGATAAACTCATCTTT. Its translation is CALGERFYFLLGKNTDKLIF.

J is TRDJ1 and V is TRDV1; the D gene is possibly TRDD2 (9 bases). V was cut by 4 bases and J by 4 bases, with 46 bases left in between. The CDR3 length is 25 residues. CDR1 and CDR2 (germline): TSWWSYY, QGS. CDR3 DNA sequence: TGTGCTCTTGGGGGCGTCATCGGCCTTCCTACCGTACTGGGGGGATGGATTAAATACAACGATAAACTCATCTTT. This codes for CALGGVIGLPTVLGGWIKYNDKLIF.

The chain combines TRDV1 with TRDJ1, with 12 bases matching TRDD3. V lost 1 base, J lost 1 base, and 34 bases stayed unmatched. There are 27 residues in the CDR3. The V gene's germline CDR1 is TSWWSYY and CDR2 QGS. The CDR3 nucleotides are TGTGCTCTTGGGGAACCGGAGTATTCCTACCACCCGGCCTGGGGGATACGCACACTTACTTTCACCGATAAACTCATCTTT. Translated: CALGEPEYSYHPAWGIRTLTFTDKLIF.

The chain combines TRDV1 with TRDJ1, with D perhaps TRDD2 (6 bases). CDR1 is TSWWSYY, CDR2 QGS, per germline. The CDR3 is 19 amino acids. The ends were cut back, 0 bases at V and 3 bases at J, with 23 bases in the middle. In nucleotides, the CDR3 is TGTGCTCTTGGGGAACTATCCTACCCAGGGGTACTGTCCCCCGATAAACTCATCTTT. This sequence encodes CALGELSYPGVLSPDKLIF.

The chain employs TRDV1 and TRDJ1; the match to TRDD3 covers 7 bases. The CDR3 consists of 18 residues. Per the germline V gene, CDR1 is TSWWSYY and CDR2 is QGS. V lost 6 bases, J lost 2 bases, and 18 bases stayed unmatched. The CDR3 DNA reads as TGTGCTCTTGGCCGAGTTAGCCCCCTGGGGGCCAAAACCGATAAACTCATCTTT. Translation: CALGRVSPLGAKTDKLIF.

This clone has just one count. V is TRDV1 and J is TRDJ1, with D maybe TRDD3 (5 bases). CDR1 is TSWWSYY, CDR2 QGS, per germline. The length of the CDR3 is 14 residues. Trimming left V 8 bases short and J 3 bases short, with 16 bases between. CDR3 coding DNA: TGTGCTCTTCTCTCTGGGCACAGTTCCGATAAACTCATCTTT. It codes for CALLSGHSSDKLIF.

This clone showed up just a few times. The chain is built from TRDV3 and TRDJ2, with 10 positions matching TRDD3. CDR3 length: 15 residues. In germline, CDR1 is TVYSNPD, CDR2 GDNSRS (reference sequence). With V trimmed by 3 bases and J by 5 bases, 9 bases remained unmatched. The CDR3 DNA sequence: TGTGCCTTGGAAGGGGGATACGTCGGAACAGCACAACTCTTCTTT. It yields the protein CALEGGYVGTAQLFF.

This clone was counted between two and nine times. The chain has TRDV1 and TRDJ1; 8 bases are a match to TRDD3. Germline trimming cut 0 bases from V and 0 bases from J; bases unmatched to any gene: 21. There are 22 residues in the CDR3. CDR1 and CDR2 (germline): TSWWSYY, QGS. The CDR3 coding sequence is TGTGCTCTTGGGGAACTATCTTTCCCTCTACGGTGGGGGATTTTTTACACCGATAAACTCATCTTT. This translates into CALGELSFPLRWGIFYTDKLIF.